Below, 2 T cell receptor beta chains from the same sample are listed, as sequenced in a study of cytomegalovirus exposure and HLA in healthy donors. The repertoire was sequenced with immunoSEQ multiplex PCR; TCRdb's copy has only in-frame clones and lacks some. The sample gives some 76,000 clones, approximately 94% of which show up once; approximately 3.3% is in the top ten. The sample taken for sequencing was PBMCs. The receptors come from a woman younger than 35 in good health and CMV-seropositive.

The chain employs TRBV28 and TRBJ2-3; D gene ambiguous. The CDR3 is 11 amino acids. V lost 1 base and J 6 bases, leaving 2 bases between the germline ends. Germline CDR1 is MDHEN and CDR2 is SYDVKM. This CDR3 reads CASSLSDTQYF. The CDR3 DNA is TGTGCCAGCAGTTTATCGGATACGCAGTATTTT.

There are a few counts of this clone. This chain links TRBV2 with TRBJ2-1; 8 bases align to TRBD2. CDR1 and CDR2 (germline): SNHLY, FYNNEI. The length of the CDR3 is 15 residues. Trimming took 1 base from V and 7 from J; bases not matched to a gene: 6. The CDR3 is CASSEVREGLNEQFF. CDR3 nucleotides: TGTGCCAGCAGTGAAGTACGGGAGGGCCTTAATGAGCAGTTCTTC.